This T cell receptor beta chain was sequenced in a study of monozygotic twins with inflammatory bowel disease. Germline V gene sequence: CDR1 MDHEN, CDR2 SYDVKM. CDR3 length: 16 residues. The template switching step added UMIs that contained a 6-nucleotide sample barcode. TCRdb re-called the 5' RACE reads, yielding one record per CDR3 amino acid sequence without DNA. Its table records fewer than 150,000 distinct CDR3 sequences. Whole-study findings and limits: Whereas healthy co-twins had higher TCRbeta diversity (inverse Simpson), IBD patients had lower diversity.

In regard to this clonotype: The antigen is undetermined.

The chain links TRBV28 to TRBJ2-6. The source is a human donor with ulcerative colitis or Crohn's disease, or a healthy co-twin of an affected twin (not recorded which). The sample taken for sequencing was blood. The CDR3 sequence is CASSWARSSGANVLTF.